These 9 T cell receptor beta chains originate from one sample sequenced in a study of blood T cell repertoires in COVID-19. Only in-frame clones appear in the TCRdb table, and some are missing; sequencing was by immunoSEQ multiplex PCR. This table has around 130,000 clones, around 85% appearing once. Sequencing was done on a sample of peripheral blood. The origin of the receptors is a human donor in a cohort sampled during active COVID-19.

This clone has only one observation. The chain carries TRBV29-1 and TRBJ2-1; D not resolved. Germline lookup yields CDR1 SQVTM and CDR2 ANQGSEA. The CDR3 sequence is 11 residues long. V was cut by 7 bases and J by 6 bases, with 10 bases left in between. CDR3 coding DNA: TGCAGCGCGGACCTAGTCAATGAGCAGTTCTTC. This gives the protein CSADLVNEQFF.

The chain joins TRBV2 to TRBJ2-4; no clear D gene. This CDR3 has 16 amino acids. Germline V gene sequence: CDR1 SNHLY, CDR2 FYNNEI. Deletions cut 1 base from V and 0 bases from J, with 10 bases between. CDR3 protein: CASSEDAGLAKNIQYF. The CDR3 bases are TGTGCCAGCAGTGAAGACGCCGGTCTAGCCAAAAACATTCAGTACTTC.

The V gene is TRBV19, the J gene TRBJ2-1; 8 nucleotides match TRBD2. The CDR3 runs to 15 residues. The germline V gene has CDR1 LNHDA and CDR2 SQIVND (reference sequence). V was clipped by 3 bases and J by 8 bases; unmatched bases: 9. CDR3 loop: CASSIRGGKWDEQFF. In DNA, the CDR3 is TGTGCCAGTAGTATCCGGGGGGGGAAATGGGATGAGCAGTTCTTC.

CDR3 in amino acids: CASSQGPLAGGPDEQFF. The CDR3 bases are TGCGCCAGCAGCCAAGGTCCGTTGGCGGGGGGGCCGGATGAGCAGTTCTTC. V gene TRBV4-3 combines with J gene TRBJ2-1, with TRBD2 matching 9 bases. This CDR3 has 17 residues. V shed 1 base and J 8 bases; nucleotides not matched to a gene: 12. The germline gives CDR1 LGHNA, CDR2 YSLEER.

The V and J genes are TRBV5-1 and TRBJ2-2, with 9 bases aligning to TRBD1. CDR1 is SGHRS and CDR2 is YFSETQ in the germline V gene. This CDR3 comprises 19 residues. V dropped 4 bases and J dropped 8; count of bases not matched to a gene: 21. The CDR3 reads CASSGSGTGWKNPTGELFF. DNA for the CDR3: TGCGCCAGCAGCGGATCCGGGACAGGGTGGAAGAATCCAACGGGGGAGCTGTTTTTT.

This clone was counted only a few times. The chain combines TRBV11-2 with TRBJ1-5; 7 positions agree with TRBD1. V gave up 4 bases and J gave up 7 bases; unmatched junction bases: 10. CDR3 length equals 15 residues. Germline V gives CDR1 SGHAT, CDR2 FQNNGV. The CDR3 DNA is TGTGCCAGCAGCTCGTTACAGGGGATCGGCCAGCCCCAGCATTTT. It yields the protein CASSSLQGIGQPQHF.

By share, this clone ranks as medium-sized. The V and J genes are TRBV27 and TRBJ1-2, with a weak D call TRBD1 (5 bases). Trimming removed 6 bases from V and 4 bases from J, with 15 bases in between. The CDR3 contains 14 residues. Germline CDR1 is MNHEY and CDR2 is SMNVEV (reference sequence). CDR3 amino acids: CASSPPGLLYGYTF. CDR3 nucleotides: TGTGCCAGCAGCCCTCCGGGACTGCTCTATGGCTACACCTTC.

V gene TRBV28 combines with J gene TRBJ2-1; the D gene is possibly TRBD2 (6 bases). The CDR3 is 17 residues long. Germline V gives CDR1 MDHEN, CDR2 SYDVKM. Trimming stripped 5 bases from V and 9 bases from J, with 26 bases between. CDR3: CASSLAGTPGPTGEQFF. CDR3 bases: TGTGCCAGCAGTCTGGCCGGGACTCCGGGACCGACCGGTGAGCAGTTCTTC.

V and J are TRBV7-2 and TRBJ2-1; 11 bases are a match to TRBD2. Germline V gene sequence: CDR1 SGHTA, CDR2 FQGNSA. This CDR3 has 15 residues. Germline trimming cut 4 bases from V and 6 bases from J; bases unmatched to any gene: 5. The CDR3 DNA sequence: TGTGCCAGCAGCTCTACTAGCGGGAGTCCCAATGAGCAGTTCTTC. It translates to CASSSTSGSPNEQFF.